This T cell receptor (beta chain) stems from a study of T cells after posttransplantation cyclophosphamide. Study outcomes and limitations: Later post-transplant blood repertoires were often dominated by donor CD8+ memory clones. Blood and skin or GI T cell repertoires showed limited TRB overlap. After PTCy, TRB diversity resembled that of CNI/methotrexate controls.

In the case of this clone: The antigen remains undetermined.

Germline V lookup: CDR1 LGHNA, CDR2 YSLEER. This CDR3 spans 15 amino acids. The J segment lost 8 bases and the V segment lost 1 base, leaving 4 bases of the junction unmatched. This table comes from immunoSEQ multiplex PCR, and its TCRdb copy is limited to in-frame clones, with some not included. Of some 9,200 clones in the sample, about 91% were seen once. The rearrangement uses TRBV4-3 and TRBJ1-6; TRBD1 matches 8 bases. This TCR derives from a woman in her sixties in good health, CMV-negative, and a related stem cell transplant donor. Input material: memory CD4+ T cells sorted from PBMCs. The CDR3 protein is CASSQAGGADSPLHF. The CDR3, as DNA: TGCGCCAGCAGCCAAGCAGGGGGCGCCGATTCACCCCTCCACTTT.